A single sample gave rise to the 29 T cell receptor beta chains below, sequenced in a study of CD8 T cells in ankylosing spondylitis. TCRdb reprocessed the 5' RACE reads with MiXCR, giving one entry per CDR3 protein. The sample has 6,000 to 8,500 distinct CDR3 sequences; roughly 8% are singletons. Sample: blood, either unsorted or a sorted T cell fraction (not recorded which). These TCRs come from a male donor with ankylosing spondylitis or in good health (not recorded which).

This chain uses TRBV9 with TRBJ2-5, with D perhaps matching TRBD2 (5 bases). This CDR3 has 15 amino acids. Trimming stripped 4 bases from V and 1 base from J, with 14 bases between. The germline V gene encodes CDR1 SGDLS and CDR2 YYNGEE. CDR3 nucleotide sequence: TGTGCCAGCAGCCCACACAATGGACTCCAAGAGACCCAGTACTTC. Translation: CASSPHNGLQETQYF.

V and J are TRBV9 and TRBJ2-2; D perhaps matches TRBD2 (7 bases). CDR3 length: 15 residues. Germline CDR1 and CDR2: SGDLS and YYNGEE. V lost 6 bases to trimming and J lost 4 bases, with 16 bases between them. Here the CDR3 DNA reads TGTGCCAGCACCCCGGAGGGGGGGCGCACCGGGGAGCTGTTTTTT. Amino acids: CASTPEGGRTGELFF.

Many counts were recorded for this clonotype. The J gene is TRBJ1-2, the V gene TRBV9; D unresolved. CDR1 is SGDLS and CDR2 is YYNGEE in the germline V gene. This CDR3 has 16 amino acids. Trimming left V 2 bases short and J 0 bases short, with 14 bases between. The CDR3 DNA reads as TGTGCCAGCAGCGTCGACCCAGATTACCCTAACTATGGCTACACCTTC. Its translation is CASSVDPDYPNYGYTF.

In this sample, this clonotype turned up many times. The chain couples TRBV9 to TRBJ2-3; D uncertain. The CDR3 is 12 residues long. Germline CDR1 SGDLS, CDR2 YYNGEE. V lost 3 bases to trimming and J lost 2 bases, with 4 bases between them. The CDR3 DNA is TGTGCCAGCAGCGCGAACACAGATACGCAGTATTTT. The encoded protein is CASSANTDTQYF.

CDR3 amino acids: CASSTGTGGGGDTQYF. As DNA, the CDR3 is TGTGCCAGCAGCACAGGGACGGGAGGGGGAGGAGATACGCAGTATTTT. The V call is TRBV9, the J call TRBJ2-3; TRBD2 agrees at 8 bases. Germline lookup yields CDR1 SGDLS and CDR2 YYNGEE. The CDR3 covers 16 residues. The V gene end was trimmed by 4 bases and the J gene end by 5 bases; junction bases not matched to a gene: 12.

The V and J genes are TRBV9 and TRBJ2-1; TRBD1 aligns across 10 bases. Germline V gives CDR1 SGDLS, CDR2 YYNGEE. V lost 3 bases to trimming and J lost 7 bases; unmatched junction nucleotides: 19. The CDR3 loop spans 19 amino acids. Here the CDR3 DNA reads TGTGCCAGCAGCGCCCGGGTGGGACAGGGGATGGGTCCCCGAAATGAGCAGTTCTTC. This sequence encodes CASSARVGQGMGPRNEQFF.

This clonotype is termed medium-sized. The V call is TRBV9, the J call TRBJ2-3; no clear D gene. The germline gives CDR1 SGDLS, CDR2 YYNGEE. This CDR3 is 14 amino acids long. Trimming removed 4 bases from V and 3 bases from J, with 12 bases in between. Here the CDR3 DNA reads TGTGCCAGCAGCCCCCAGTGGGGTACAGATACGCAGTATTTT. Translating gives CASSPQWGTDTQYF.

This clonotype qualifies as medium-sized. The chain has TRBV9 and TRBJ1-4; D ambiguous. CDR1 SGDLS and CDR2 YYNGEE come from the germline V gene. V lost 4 bases and J 8 bases, leaving 18 bases between the germline ends. The CDR3 is 15 residues long. CDR3 protein: CASSPEATLGEKLFF. In DNA, the CDR3 is TGTGCCAGCAGCCCGGAAGCTACTCTAGGAGAAAAACTGTTTTTT.

This clonotype was seen a few times. The chain carries TRBV9 and TRBJ2-6, with 9 bases that match TRBD1. Germline CDR1 and CDR2: SGDLS and YYNGEE. The trim removed 3 bases at V and 2 bases at J, leaving 15 bases unmatched. This CDR3 has 20 amino acids. CDR3 region: CASSADLRDRVSTGANVLTF. The CDR3 DNA is TGTGCCAGCAGCGCCGACCTTCGGGACAGGGTATCCACTGGGGCCAACGTCCTGACTTTC.

The chain uses TRBV9 and TRBJ2-3; D possibly corresponds to TRBD2 (6 bases). This CDR3 has 14 amino acids. V shed 3 bases and J shed 6 bases, with 14 bases lying between them. The V gene's germline CDR1 is SGDLS and CDR2 YYNGEE. The chain's CDR3 is CASSGDSGGDTQYF. As DNA, the CDR3 is TGTGCCAGCAGCGGGGACTCAGGTGGGGATACGCAGTATTTT.

This clonotype was counted ten times or more. The CDR3 loop is CASSETGGVLTGELFF. CDR3 coding DNA: TGTGCCAGCAGCGAGACAGGGGGCGTATTAACCGGGGAGCTGTTTTTT. The chain couples TRBV9 to TRBJ2-2, with TRBD1 matching over 10 bases. The CDR3 contains 16 residues. Germline V gene lookup returns CDR1 SGDLS and CDR2 YYNGEE. Trimming took 3 bases from V and 5 from J; bases not matched to a gene: 7.

This clonotype has a count of ten or more. This sequence joins TRBV9 and TRBJ2-1; D remains ambiguous. With 0 bases removed from V and 3 bases from J, the gap between germline ends came to 10 bases. The CDR3 is 15 residues long. Germline V gene lookup returns CDR1 SGDLS and CDR2 YYNGEE. CDR3 residues: CASSVGQAGYNEQFF. The CDR3 DNA is TGTGCCAGCAGCGTAGGGCAGGCCGGCTACAATGAGCAGTTCTTC. Filled out from reference TRBV9 and TRBJ2-1, the complete variable domain reads DSGVTQTPKHLITATGQRVTLRCSPRSGDLSVYWYQQSLDQGLQFLIQYYNGEERAKGNILERFSAQQFPDLHSELNLSSLELGDSALYFCASSVGQAGYNEQFFGPGTRLTVL.

By its share, this clonotype is medium-sized (0.01 to 0.1%). This chain joins TRBV9 and TRBJ2-4; 16 bases map to TRBD2. Per the germline V gene, CDR1 is SGDLS and CDR2 is YYNGEE. The CDR3 contains 19 residues. Trimming cost V 0 bases and J 2 bases; bases outside gene matches: 5. The CDR3 reads CASSVGGLAGGPTKNIQYF. CDR3 nucleotides: TGTGCCAGCAGCGTAGGGGGACTAGCGGGAGGGCCGACCAAAAACATTCAGTACTTC.

The sample holds many counts of this clonotype. The V call is TRBV9, the J call TRBJ2-3, with unresolved D. V was cut by 1 base and J by 0 bases, with 12 bases left in between. Per the germline V gene, CDR1 is SGDLS and CDR2 is YYNGEE. There are 16 residues in the CDR3. As DNA, the CDR3 is TGTGCCAGCAGCGTATTTGAGGCGCCCAGCACAGATACGCAGTATTTT. Amino acids: CASSVFEAPSTDTQYF. Using reference TRBV9 and TRBJ2-3 for the parts outside the CDR3, the full variable domain is DSGVTQTPKHLITATGQRVTLRCSPRSGDLSVYWYQQSLDQGLQFLIQYYNGEERAKGNILERFSAQQFPDLHSELNLSSLELGDSALYFCASSVFEAPSTDTQYFGPGTRLTVL.

The genes are TRBV9 and TRBJ2-2, with no clear D. V lost 3 bases and J lost 7, with 4 bases in between. The germline V gene encodes CDR1 SGDLS and CDR2 YYNGEE. The CDR3 runs 11 residues. DNA for the CDR3: TGTGCCAGCAGCGCCGTCGGGGAGCTGTTTTTT. Its translation is CASSAVGELFF.

This clonotype showed up just a few times. This rearrangement joins TRBV9 to TRBJ1-1; no firm D call. Germline CDR1 is SGDLS and CDR2 is YYNGEE. Trimming pared 0 bases from V and 5 bases from J, leaving 11 bases between. The length of the CDR3 is 14 residues. CDR3 protein: CASSVGLGSTEAFF. CDR3 DNA sequence: TGTGCCAGCAGCGTAGGGTTAGGGTCTACTGAAGCTTTCTTT.

Ten or more counts support this clonotype. The rearrangement joins TRBV9 to TRBJ2-3, with TRBD2 identical over 7 bases. The CDR3 consists of 15 residues. Germline V gene sequence: CDR1 SGDLS, CDR2 YYNGEE. V gave up 0 bases and J gave up 1 base; unmatched junction bases: 2. The CDR3 DNA reads as TGTGCCAGCAGCGTAGCGGGAGGAGGCACAGATACGCAGTATTTT. Its translation: CASSVAGGGTDTQYF.

The rearrangement joins TRBV9 to TRBJ1-1; D gene ambiguous. V was trimmed by 2 bases and J by 3 bases, leaving 8 bases between them. Germline assignment: CDR1 SGDLS and CDR2 YYNGEE. The CDR3 contains 13 residues. The CDR3: CASSVWLDTEAFF. The CDR3 nucleotides are TGTGCCAGCAGCGTCTGGTTGGACACTGAAGCTTTCTTT.

This clonotype qualifies as medium-sized. The chain joins TRBV9 to TRBJ2-1; 9 bases align to TRBD2. Trimming took 3 bases from V and 8 from J; bases not matched to a gene: 9. CDR3 length equals 15 residues. Per the germline V gene, CDR1 is SGDLS and CDR2 is YYNGEE. This chain's CDR3 is CASSEGGRALDEQFF. The DNA of the CDR3 is TGTGCCAGCAGCGAAGGCGGGAGGGCCCTCGATGAGCAGTTCTTC.

This clonotype was counted only a few times. The chain combines TRBV9 with TRBJ2-3, with D perhaps TRBD2 (5 bases). Germline V lookup: CDR1 SGDLS, CDR2 YYNGEE. Trimming pared 4 bases from V and 1 base from J, leaving 10 bases between. The CDR3 totals 14 residues. The DNA for the CDR3 is TGTGCCAGCAGCCCCCTGCGGGGCACAGATACGCAGTATTTT. Its translation: CASSPLRGTDTQYF.

This clonotype was detected ten times or more. The chain employs TRBV9 and TRBJ2-1, with unresolved D. This CDR3 comprises 14 residues. Germline loops: CDR1 SGDLS, CDR2 YYNGEE. Deletions cut 0 bases from V and 9 bases from J, with 13 bases between. CDR3 in DNA: TGTGCCAGCAGCGTAGCAGGTCTACCCACTGAGCAGTTCTTC. Translated: CASSVAGLPTEQFF. The whole variable domain, remainder taken from reference TRBV9 and TRBJ2-1, is DSGVTQTPKHLITATGQRVTLRCSPRSGDLSVYWYQQSLDQGLQFLIQYYNGEERAKGNILERFSAQQFPDLHSELNLSSLELGDSALYFCASSVAGLPTEQFFGPGTRLTVL.

This clonotype is judged medium-sized. V is TRBV9 and J is TRBJ1-2; D not resolved. The CDR3 spans 12 residues. V was clipped by 2 bases and J by 0 bases, with 2 bases between them. Germline CDR1 and CDR2: SGDLS and YYNGEE. DNA of the CDR3: TGTGCCAGCAGCGTCTCTAACTATGGCTACACCTTC. This translates into CASSVSNYGYTF.

The V gene is TRBV9, the J gene TRBJ2-3; maybe TRBD1 (6 bases). V shed 3 bases and J shed 4 bases, with 9 bases lying between them. The CDR3 runs to 13 residues. Looked up from germline, CDR1 is SGDLS and CDR2 is YYNGEE. Written as DNA, the CDR3 is TGTGCCAGCAGCGACAGGGTCGCAGATACGCAGTATTTT. This codes for CASSDRVADTQYF.

At least ten counts were recorded for this clonotype. This sequence joins TRBV9 and TRBJ2-2; D is perhaps TRBD1 or TRBD2 (5 bases each). CDR3 length: 15 amino acids. Germline V gene sequence: CDR1 SGDLS, CDR2 YYNGEE. Trimming cost V 4 bases and J 6 bases, with 16 bases left between them. In DNA, the CDR3 is TGTGCCAGCAGCCCCGAATGGGGGATAGCCGGGGAGCTGTTTTTT. It specifies CASSPEWGIAGELFF. Full variable domain (missing parts from reference TRBV9 and TRBJ2-2): DSGVTQTPKHLITATGQRVTLRCSPRSGDLSVYWYQQSLDQGLQFLIQYYNGEERAKGNILERFSAQQFPDLHSELNLSSLELGDSALYFCASSPEWGIAGELFFGEGSRLTVL.

This clonotype rates as medium-sized (0.01 to 0.1%). The gene calls are TRBV9 and TRBJ2-2; 9 nucleotides line up with TRBD1. This CDR3 is 15 amino acids long. The V gene end was trimmed by 2 bases and the J gene end by 4 bases; junction bases not matched to a gene: 3. CDR1 and CDR2 from the germline V gene are SGDLS and YYNGEE. CDR3: CASSVWGQGTGELFF. Written as DNA, the CDR3 is TGTGCCAGCAGCGTCTGGGGACAGGGCACCGGGGAGCTGTTTTTT.

The chain combines TRBV9 with TRBJ2-4; 7 bases line up with TRBD2. V dropped 0 bases and J dropped 8; count of bases not matched to a gene: 5. This CDR3 is built from 14 residues. Germline values: CDR1 SGDLS, CDR2 YYNGEE. The CDR3 spells CASSVVGGGDIQYF. CDR3 nucleotides: TGTGCCAGCAGCGTAGTGGGTGGGGGGGACATTCAGTACTTC.

About this clonotype itself: This may come from a read error, since a much larger clone is one base off. The V and J genes are TRBV12-3 or TRBV12-4 and TRBJ1-4, with a possible D match to TRBD1 (6 bases). This CDR3 is built from 14 residues. The CDR3 loop reads CASPLTGHNVKLFF. The CDR3 bases are TGTGCCAGCCCGTTGACAGGCCATAATGTAAAACTGTTTTTT.

This chain connects TRBV9 to TRBJ1-5; D may be TRBD1 (5 bases). V was cut by 7 bases and J by 3 bases, with 11 bases left in between. This CDR3 comprises 13 residues. Germline V gene lookup returns CDR1 SGDLS and CDR2 YYNGEE. The chain's CDR3 is CASGRGNNQPQHF. For the CDR3, the DNA is TGTGCCAGCGGTCGGGGGAACAATCAGCCCCAGCATTTT.

This clonotype is labeled medium-sized. The chain carries TRBV9 and TRBJ1-1, with D perhaps matching TRBD1 (5 bases). The CDR3 loop spans 15 amino acids. The germline V gene encodes CDR1 SGDLS and CDR2 YYNGEE. V lost 4 bases and J lost 1, with 14 bases in between. CDR3 sequence reads: CASSLKQDQNTEAFF. The CDR3, as DNA: TGTGCCAGCAGCTTAAAACAGGATCAGAACACTGAAGCTTTCTTT. Together with reference TRBV9 and TRBJ1-1, the CDR3 gives the full variable domain: DSGVTQTPKHLITATGQRVTLRCSPRSGDLSVYWYQQSLDQGLQFLIQYYNGEERAKGNILERFSAQQFPDLHSELNLSSLELGDSALYFCASSLKQDQNTEAFFGQGTRLTVV.